These 2 T cell receptor beta chains were sequenced from one sample in a study of shared clonotypes between healthy human individuals. In the naive CD8 group, cells lacked CD45RO and were positively selected for CCR7, so terminally differentiated effector memory CD45RA+ cells were left out. The table came from immunoSEQ multiplex PCR; TCRdb's copy has only in-frame clones and leaves some out. The sample lists about 2.2 million clones, under 95% occurring once. Material: naive CD8+ T cells from PBMCs. These receptors came from a man between 18 and 29 years old in good health. Some clones in this sample may be carry-over from other donors' samples.

The chain has TRBV4-3 and TRBJ1-1; weak D call: TRBD1 (5 bases). The CDR3 runs 16 residues. V was cut by 1 base and J by 5 bases, with 17 bases left in between. Germline V CDR1 and CDR2: LGHNA, YSLEER. For the CDR3, the DNA is TGCGCCAGCAGCCAAGGGAAACTGGGATGGGGGACTGAAGCTTTCTTT. The encoded protein is CASSQGKLGWGTEAFF.

The chain joins TRBV7-9 to TRBJ2-7; no clear D gene. This CDR3 spans 12 amino acids. The V gene's germline CDR1 is SEHNR and CDR2 FQNEAQ (reference sequence). The germline V and J ends were trimmed by 1 base and 6 bases, with 7 bases remaining between them. The CDR3 DNA reads as TGTGCCAGCAGCTTAGTTTTTCCCGAGCAGTACTTC. Its protein is CASSLVFPEQYF.